A single sample gave rise to the 23 T cell receptor beta chains below, sequenced in a study of T cells after yellow fever vaccination. Each CDR3 protein gets one entry after TCRdb re-called the 5' RACE reads with MiXCR. The table shows about 370,000 distinct CDR3 sequences, with around a tenth occurring only once. The material sequenced was PBMCs, taken on the day of the first yellow fever vaccination. These receptors were obtained from a man between 18 and 35 years old who received the YFV17D yellow fever vaccine.

The genes are TRBV4-2 and TRBJ2-3, with 8 bases lining up with TRBD2. The CDR3 is 17 residues long. The V and J ends lost 0 bases and 2 bases, in that order; junction bases with no gene match: 7. Germline assignment: CDR1 LGHNA and CDR2 YNFKEQ. The chain's CDR3 is CASSQDYGGALTDTQYF. DNA of the CDR3: TGTGCCAGCAGCCAAGATTACGGGGGGGCTCTCACAGATACGCAGTATTTT.

The chain has TRBV7-2 and TRBJ2-1; 10 bases match TRBD1. The CDR3 is made up of 17 amino acids. Germline V lookup: CDR1 SGHTA, CDR2 FQGNSA. The J segment lost 15 bases and the V segment lost 5 bases, leaving 22 bases of the junction unmatched. In DNA form, the CDR3 reads TGTGCCAGCAGCAGCCGCCGTCCGGGACAGGGGCCCACGAGGGCGTTCTTC. This encodes CASSSRRPGQGPTRAFF. Full variable domain (rest looked up from reference TRBV7-2 and TRBJ2-1): GAGVSQSPSNKVTEKGKDVELRCDPISGHTALYWYRQSLGQGLEFLIYFQGNSAPDKSGLPSDRFSAERTGGSVSTLTIQRTQQEDSAVYLCASSSRRPGQGPTRAFFGPGTRLTVL.

This rearrangement joins TRBV3-1 to TRBJ2-1; 12 nucleotides line up with TRBD2. Germline V gene sequence: CDR1 LGHDT, CDR2 YNNKEL (reference sequence). V gave up 3 bases and J gave up 0 bases; unmatched junction bases: 9. The CDR3 is 19 residues long. The CDR3 DNA reads as TGTGCCAGCAGCCATTCGAAACTAGCGGGGGGTAGCTCCTACAATGAGCAGTTCTTC. This encodes CASSHSKLAGGSSYNEQFF.

This chain joins TRBV27 and TRBJ2-1, with 10 positions matching TRBD2. V lost 1 base and J lost 2; bases outside the gene matches: 11. In germline, CDR1 is MNHEY, CDR2 SMNVEV (reference sequence). The CDR3 spans 19 residues. The CDR3 reads CASSLWPPASGGPYNEQFF. CDR3 nucleotides: TGTGCCAGCAGTTTATGGCCCCCCGCTAGCGGGGGCCCCTACAATGAGCAGTTCTTC.

This CDR3 is CASSLELSSYEQYF. The CDR3 DNA reads TGTGCCAGCAGCTTGGAACTGAGCTCCTACGAGCAGTACTTC. This rearrangement joins TRBV5-6 to TRBJ2-7; D uncertain. The V end was cut by 0 bases, the J end by 0 bases, with 7 bases between. Per germline, CDR1 SGHDT and CDR2 YYEEEE. The CDR3 extends over 14 amino acids.

The table lists this clonotype with many counts. V is TRBV5-1 and J is TRBJ2-1; 10 bases are shared with TRBD2. Germline-derived CDR1 and CDR2 are SGHRS and YFSETQ. The trim removed 4 bases at V and 0 bases at J, leaving 10 bases unmatched. This CDR3 is built from 18 residues. Written as DNA, the CDR3 is TGCGCCAGCAGCGAAACCGGGACTAGCGTAAGCTCCTACAATGAGCAGTTCTTC. Encoded protein: CASSETGTSVSSYNEQFF.

This clonotype was seen ten or more times. The V call is TRBV5-1, the J call TRBJ1-1; unclear D gene. Trimming shortened V by 2 bases and J by 0 bases, and 8 bases separated the two germline ends. The CDR3 is made up of 14 amino acids. Germline lookup yields CDR1 SGHRS and CDR2 YFSETQ. The CDR3 spells CASSFEGMNTEAFF. The CDR3 nucleotides read TGCGCCAGCAGCTTCGAGGGAATGAACACTGAAGCTTTCTTT.

The chain couples TRBV5-1 to TRBJ1-5, with 9 bases identical to TRBD1. Losses at the gene ends were 4 bases for V and 10 bases for J; bases not matched to a gene: 9. The CDR3 length is 14 residues. From germline, CDR1 is SGHRS and CDR2 YFSETQ. Here the CDR3 reads CASSTGTGLQPQHF. The CDR3 DNA sequence: TGCGCCAGCAGCACGGGGACAGGGTTGCAACCCCAGCATTTT.

This clonotype was counted many times. The chain is built from TRBV6-4 and TRBJ1-1, with D perhaps TRBD1 (6 bases). The CDR3 totals 14 residues. Trimming took 3 bases from V and 3 from J, leaving 11 bases between them. The germline V gene encodes CDR1 MRHNA and CDR2 SNTAGT. CDR3 sequence: CASSEGGEDTEAFF. The CDR3 coding sequence is TGTGCCAGCAGTGAAGGGGGGGAGGACACTGAAGCTTTCTTT.

The chain uses TRBV5-4 and TRBJ2-7, with 8 nucleotides matching TRBD1. The CDR3 runs 14 residues. From germline, CDR1 is SGHNT and CDR2 YYREEE (reference sequence). J was trimmed by 3 bases and V by 4 bases; bases with no gene match: 6. The CDR3 DNA reads TGTGCCAGCAGCGGTGGACAGGGTTTCTACGAGCAGTACTTC. It yields the protein CASSGGQGFYEQYF.

This clonotype was seen a handful of times. V is TRBV2 and J is TRBJ1-1, with a tentative D call TRBD1 (6 bases). Germline CDR1 SNHLY, CDR2 FYNNEI. The CDR3 length is 15 residues. V lost 4 bases, J lost 1 base, and 13 bases lay in between. CDR3 DNA sequence: TGTGCCAGCAGTGCCACCGGGACACAGAACACTGAAGCTTTCTTT. Its protein product is CASSATGTQNTEAFF.

The V gene is TRBV5-5, the J gene TRBJ2-7, with 10 nucleotides matching TRBD1. V trimming: 0 bases; J trimming: 2 bases; junction bases outside the gene matches: 5. The CDR3 has 16 amino acids. Germline V lookup: CDR1 SGHKS, CDR2 YYEKEE (reference sequence). The CDR3 here is CASSLAPGQGTYEQYV. In DNA, the CDR3 is TGTGCCAGCAGCTTGGCCCCGGGACAGGGGACCTACGAGCAGTACGTC.

This clonotype was recorded a few times. The CDR3 spells CASSQDQRDTGELFF. The CDR3 bases are TGCGCCAGCAGCCAAGATCAGCGGGACACCGGGGAGCTGTTTTTT. This sequence joins TRBV4-3 and TRBJ2-2; D might be TRBD2 (6 bases). Per germline, CDR1 LGHNA and CDR2 YSLEER. V was cut by 0 bases and J by 3 bases, with 8 bases left in between. This CDR3 is built from 15 residues.

This sequence joins TRBV6-5 and TRBJ2-5; D remains ambiguous. There are 13 residues in the CDR3. Trimming left V 2 bases short and J 3 bases short, with 7 bases between. Germline V gene data show CDR1 as MNHEY and CDR2 as SVGAGI. CDR3 residues: CASSYRAKETQYF. Here the CDR3 DNA reads TGTGCCAGCAGTTACCGGGCGAAAGAGACCCAGTACTTC.

This clonotype was counted ten times or more. The chain joins TRBV6-9 to TRBJ1-6; TRBD1 aligns across 8 bases. After removal of 7 bases from V and 0 bases from J, the junction contained 14 bases not matched to a gene. The CDR3 is 19 residues long. CDR1 and CDR2 from the germline V gene are MNHGY and SVAAGI. The CDR3 protein is CASIPTGEFLSSYNSPLHF. CDR3 nucleotides: TGTGCCAGCATCCCGACAGGGGAATTTCTAAGCTCCTATAATTCACCCCTCCACTTT.

This clonotype came up a few times. The chain employs TRBV18 and TRBJ1-1; the D gene is possibly TRBD1 (5 bases). Germline assignment: CDR1 KGHSH and CDR2 LQKENI. There are 12 residues in the CDR3. The V end lost 1 base, the J end lost 9 bases, and 9 bases lay between the germline ends. CDR3 residues: CASSPLGRKAFF. In DNA, the CDR3 is TGTGCCAGCTCACCACTGGGACGAAAAGCTTTCTTT.

The chain employs TRBV20-1 and TRBJ2-1; TRBD2 matches 7 bases. Germline lookup yields CDR1 DFQATT and CDR2 SNEGSKA (reference sequence). After removal of 4 bases from V and 8 bases from J, the junction contained 14 bases not matched to a gene. The CDR3 covers 15 residues. This CDR3 reads CSATNGGRGNDEQFF. Written as DNA, the CDR3 is TGCAGTGCTACTAATGGAGGGCGGGGGAATGATGAGCAGTTCTTC.

The gene calls are TRBV5-1 and TRBJ2-7; maybe TRBD2 (6 bases). CDR3 length equals 14 residues. Germline CDR1 is SGHRS and CDR2 is YFSETQ. Deletions cut 5 bases from V and 3 bases from J, with 15 bases between. CDR3 protein: CASRPRRGLYEQYF. For the CDR3, the DNA is TGCGCCAGCAGACCTAGGCGGGGCCTCTACGAGCAGTACTTC.

This clonotype was found a few times. The CDR3 nucleotides are TGTTCTACTGCGGGGCCCGGTGAGTGGAATGAGCAGTTCTTC. Its translation: CSTAGPGEWNEQFF. V is TRBV28 and J is TRBJ2-1; D perhaps matches TRBD2 (6 bases). The CDR3 has 14 residues. Germline V gene data show CDR1 as MDHEN and CDR2 as SYDVKM.

The chain's CDR3 is CSPLDRGRYWNTEAFF. DNA for the CDR3: TGCAGCCCCTTAGACAGGGGACGATACTGGAACACTGAAGCTTTCTTT. This chain connects TRBV20-1 to TRBJ1-1, with 8 positions matching TRBD1. In germline, CDR1 is DFQATT, CDR2 SNEGSKA (reference sequence). The length of the CDR3 is 16 residues.

This clonotype was counted only a few times. The genes are TRBV5-1 and TRBJ2-3, with 9 bases lining up with TRBD2. J was trimmed by 6 bases and V by 1 base; bases with no gene match: 6. The CDR3 runs 15 residues. Germline V gives CDR1 SGHRS, CDR2 YFSETQ. CDR3 loop: CASSLSRGGPDTQYF. CDR3 sequence (DNA): TGCGCCAGCAGCTTGTCGCGGGGGGGCCCTGATACGCAGTATTTT.

This clonotype was seen ten or more times. The chain combines TRBV5-1 with TRBJ2-1; 7 bases map to TRBD1. The V gene end was trimmed by 3 bases and the J gene end by 7 bases; junction bases not matched to a gene: 10. Germline V gene lookup returns CDR1 SGHRS and CDR2 YFSETQ. The CDR3 length is 15 residues. The CDR3, as DNA: TGCGCCAGCAGCTCATCACGAACAGGGGTAAATGAGCAGTTCTTC. Translation gives CASSSSRTGVNEQFF.

This clonotype has just a few counts. J is TRBJ1-3 and V is TRBV5-1; possible D gene TRBD1, 6 bases. The CDR3 totals 14 residues. The V gene's germline CDR1 is SGHRS and CDR2 YFSETQ. Trimming shortened V by 1 base and J by 4 bases, and 9 bases separated the two germline ends. Here the CDR3 reads CASSLSGTGNTIYF. Written as DNA, the CDR3 is TGCGCCAGCAGCTTGAGCGGGACAGGAAACACCATATATTTT.